This note documents a single T cell receptor (beta chain) sequence. Antigen: not known. The treatment is: 15 to 20 received Ad26.COV2.S at low or high dose, single or two shots; a few received placebo; per-sample allocation not given. Samples were taken on day 63 after the first vaccine or placebo injection. An Ad26 vector carrying the Wuhan-strain SARS-CoV-2 spike served as the vaccine. The data stem from a study of Ad26.COV2.S vaccination and SARS-CoV-2 variants. Study-level results: The TCR breadth and depth analyses may have produced an underestimate of total T cell responses.

Trimming cost V 3 bases and J 10 bases, with 16 bases left between them. Germline CDR1 reads SGHNT; CDR2 reads YYREEE (reference sequence). This CDR3 contains 14 residues. TCRdb's copy holds only in-frame clones and misses some; the assay was immunoSEQ multiplex PCR. This table holds about 350,000 clones, approximately 86% found once. The sequence was obtained from a person aged 18 to 65 who received the Ad26.COV2.S COVID-19 vaccine or a placebo. The chain joins TRBV5-4 to TRBJ1-4, with D uncertain. The sample was peripheral blood, taken in a trial of Ad26.COV2.S vaccine versus placebo. The CDR3 region is CASSYGPEWGKLFF. CDR3 DNA: TGTGCCAGCAGCTACGGCCCTGAATGGGGAAAACTGTTTTTT.